The rows below give T cell receptor beta chains drawn from one sample of a study of radiation and T cells in renal cell carcinoma. Libraries were prepared by immunoSEQ multiplex PCR; TCRdb keeps only in-frame clonotypes and omits some of them. Of about 65,000 clones in the sample, around 80% are singletons; the top ten hold over 6%. Sequences were derived from blood, sampled from a patient whose treatment included radiotherapy and nephrectomy. The receptors were gathered from a man aged 55 to 70 with renal cell carcinoma. The CDR3 runs from the conserved cysteine through the conserved F or W. A D gene is named only where the DNA matches it firmly. Not every row has a clone size; where given, it reads once, few, many or a size class.

j_call v_call d_call clone_size cdr3_aa cdr3_nt
TRBJ1-1 TRBV9 - once CASSGGAGDTEAFF TGTGCCAGCAGCGGCGGGGCCGGGGACACTGAAGCTTTCTTT
TRBJ1-5 TRBV10-3 - few CAIKGSSNQPQHF TGTGCCATCAAGGGCAGTAGCAATCAGCCCCAGCATTTT
TRBJ1-5 TRBV27 - few CASSLYGDQPQHF TGTGCCAGCAGTTTATATGGAGATCAGCCCCAGCATTTT
TRBJ2-4 TRBV14 - - CASSQAPESSFYF TGTGCCAGCAGCCAAGCCCCTGAAAGCTCTTTTTACTTC
TRBJ1-2 TRBV10-2 TRBD1 - CASSEGTAYGYTF TGCGCCAGCAGTGAGGGGACAGCGTATGGCTACACCTTC
TRBJ1-6 TRBV27 TRBD1 - CASRRTPGQTYNSPLHF TGTGCCAGCCGTCGCACCCCGGGACAGACCTATAATTCACCCCTCCACTTT
TRBJ2-3 TRBV7-8 - - CASSLPTPSTDTQYF TGTGCCAGCAGCTTACCAACTCCGAGCACAGATACGCAGTATTTT
TRBJ2-7 TRBV7-9 - few CASSLAGAPYEQYF TGTGCCAGCAGCTTAGCCGGGGCCCCGTACGAGCAGTACTTC
TRBJ1-1 TRBV9 - - CASSVGRGNTEAFF TGTGCCAGCAGCGTAGGTAGAGGGAACACTGAAGCTTTCTTT
TRBJ1-4 TRBV7-2 - - CASSVRRGGDNEKLFF TGTGCCAGCAGCGTCCGTCGAGGGGGGGATAATGAAAAACTGTTTTTT
TRBJ1-2 TRBV6-5 - - CASRPPTGMRGYTF TGTGCCAGCAGACCCCCTACAGGGATGAGGGGCTACACCTTC
TRBJ2-7 TRBV2 - - CASRRMAQGSYEQYF TGTGCCAGCAGGCGGATGGCCCAGGGCTCCTACGAGCAGTACTTC
TRBJ1-1 TRBV13 - few CASSLRGGSVNTEAFF TGTGCCAGCAGCCTTAGGGGCGGCAGTGTGAACACTGAAGCTTTCTTT
TRBJ1-2 TRBV5-1 - - CASSLGPSDGYGYTF TGCGCCAGCAGCTTGGGCCCCTCGGACGGATATGGCTACACCTTC
TRBJ2-1 TRBV7-3 TRBD2 - CASSSGLAGGSSLSYNEQFF TGTGCCAGCAGCTCAGGACTAGCGGGAGGATCCAGTCTCTCCTACAATGAGCAGTTCTTC
TRBJ1-2 TRBV7-2 - - CASSLDLRGNYGYTF TGTGCCAGCAGCTTAGACCTCCGGGGCAACTATGGCTACACCTTC
TRBJ2-3 TRBV13 TRBD2 - CASSLGGGADTQYF TGTGCCAGCAGCTTAGGCGGGGGGGCGGATACGCAGTATTTT
TRBJ1-2 TRBV29-1 TRBD1 - CSYTGDYGYTF TGCAGCTATACAGGGGACTATGGCTACACCTTC
TRBJ1-4 TRBV13 - - CASSLGQFGEKLFF TGTGCCAGCAGCTTAGGCCAGTTCGGTGAAAAACTGTTTTTT
TRBJ1-2 TRBV6-6 - - CASRGSYGDTF TGTGCCAGCAGGGGTTCCTACGGCGACACCTTC
TRBJ1-4 TRBV19 TRBD1 - CASSTDWTGVLATNEKLFF TGTGCCAGTAGTACCGATTGGACAGGGGTTCTTGCAACTAATGAAAAACTGTTTTTT
TRBJ2-4 TRBV7-2 - - CASSLPGPVNIQYF TGTGCCAGCAGCTTACCGGGACCCGTAAACATTCAGTACTTC
TRBJ2-5 TRBV7-2 TRBD2 - CASSLVGLEVETQYF TGTGCCAGCAGCTTAGTGGGACTAGAGGTAGAGACCCAGTACTTC
TRBJ2-2 TRBV7-2 - - CASRPGRGDGELFF TGTGCCAGCAGGCCGGGTCGAGGGGACGGGGAGCTGTTTTTT
TRBJ2-7 TRBV10-3 TRBD1 - CAIRSTGSSYEQYF TGTGCCATCAGATCGACAGGGAGTTCCTACGAGCAGTACTTC
TRBJ1-2 TRBV11-2 - - CASSLMGERYGYTF TGTGCCAGCAGCTTAATGGGGGAACGGTATGGCTACACCTTC
TRBJ2-7 TRBV7-4 - - CASIFDRTYEQYF TGTGCCAGCATCTTTGACAGGACCTACGAGCAGTACTTC
TRBJ2-1 TRBV7-2 TRBD2 few CASSLAGGYNNEQFF TGTGCCAGCAGCTTAGCGGGGGGGTACAACAATGAGCAGTTCTTC
TRBJ2-1 TRBV27 TRBD1 - CASSLDRSYYNEQFF TGTGCCAGCAGTTTGGACAGGTCATACTACAATGAGCAGTTCTTC
TRBJ1-2 TRBV27 TRBD1 few CASSRTGTNYGYTF TGTGCCAGCAGCCGGACAGGAACTAACTATGGCTACACCTTC
TRBJ2-3 TRBV7-9 TRBD2 - CASSPIAGKSTDTQYF TGTGCCAGCAGTCCGATAGCGGGAAAAAGTACAGATACGCAGTATTTT
TRBJ2-2 TRBV5-3 - - CARSLCKRYTGELFF TGTGCCAGAAGCTTGTGTAAGCGGTACACCGGGGAGCTGTTTTTT
TRBJ1-2 TRBV5-4 - - CASSCPLCAGYTF TGTGCCAGCAGCTGCCCCCTTTGCGCTGGCTACACCTTC
TRBJ2-1 TRBV5-1 TRBD2 - CASSQGTSGGANEQFF TGCGCCAGCAGCCAAGGGACTAGCGGGGGGGCTAATGAGCAGTTCTTC
TRBJ1-5 TRBV7-9 - - CASSLNRDQPQHF TGTGCCAGCAGCTTGAACAGGGATCAGCCCCAGCATTTT
TRBJ1-2 TRBV18 - few CASSPTGTVYGYTF TGTGCCAGCTCACCAACAGGAACCGTCTATGGCTACACCTTC
TRBJ2-5 TRBV19 - - CASARTGGIWVETQYF TGTGCCAGCGCCCGAACAGGCGGAATCTGGGTAGAGACCCAGTACTTC
TRBJ2-3 TRBV5-1 - - CASSAELRSTDTQYF TGCGCCAGCAGCGCAGAGCTACGGAGCACAGATACGCAGTATTTT
TRBJ1-1 TRBV7-2 - - CASSLSGTGNTEAFF TGTGCCAGCAGCTTATCCGGGACGGGCAACACTGAAGCTTTCTTT
TRBJ1-2 TRBV7-9 - once CASSFETDGYTF TGTGCCAGCAGCTTCGAGACAGATGGCTACACCTTC
TRBJ1-1 TRBV5-5 - - CASSLGADTEAFF TGTGCCAGCAGCCTCGGGGCGGACACTGAAGCTTTCTTT
TRBJ2-7 TRBV18 TRBD2 - CASSAKPGLVGYEQYF TGTGCCAGCTCAGCCAAACCGGGACTAGTAGGCTACGAGCAGTACTTC
TRBJ1-4 TRBV25-1 - once CASSVSEGGEKLFF TGTGCCAGCAGTGTTTCTGAGGGGGGTGAAAAACTGTTTTTT
TRBJ1-1 TRBV27 - once CASRGLANTEAFF TGTGCCAGCAGAGGGCTGGCGAACACTGAAGCTTTCTTT
TRBJ1-2 TRBV5-1 - - CASSLAQANYGYTF TGCGCCAGCAGCCTGGCCCAGGCTAACTATGGCTACACCTTC
TRBJ1-2 TRBV9 - once CASSGPTGDYGYTF TGTGCCAGCAGCGGGCCGACAGGTGACTATGGCTACACCTTC